Following are 19 T cell receptor beta chains from one sample sequenced in a study of OX40 agonist ivuxolimab in advanced cancers. Assay used: immunoSEQ multiplex PCR; TCRdb lists only in-frame clones, some missing. Found here are about 58,000 clones, roughly 88% of them singletons; the top ten hold 3.5%. The specimen was CD4+ or CD8+ T cells sorted from blood, collected in a trial of the OX40 agonist ivuxolimab. The receptors originated from an adult with an advanced solid tumor such as melanoma, head and neck, liver or kidney cancer.

The J gene is TRBJ2-1, the V gene TRBV5-1, with no clear D. V was clipped by 0 bases and J by 5 bases, with 6 bases between them. Germline loops: CDR1 SGHRS, CDR2 YFSETQ. The CDR3 consists of 13 residues. The CDR3 here is CASSLGENNEQFF. CDR3 bases: TGCGCCAGCAGCTTGGGTGAGAACAATGAGCAGTTCTTC.

The rearrangement joins TRBV5-4 to TRBJ2-1, with 7 bases lining up with TRBD2. The germline V gene has CDR1 SGHNT and CDR2 YYREEE (reference sequence). Losses at the gene ends were 0 bases for V and 0 bases for J; bases not matched to a gene: 3. The CDR3 contains 16 residues. The CDR3 bases are TGTGCCAGCAGCTTGGGTGGCGGGAGCTCCTACAATGAGCAGTTCTTC. Its protein product is CASSLGGGSSYNEQFF. The entire variable domain, with the rest obtained from reference TRBV5-4 and TRBJ2-1, is as follows: ETGVTQSPTHLIKTRGQQVTLRCSSQSGHNTVSWYQQALGQGPQFIFQYYREEENGRGNFPPRFSGLQFPNYSSELNVNALELDDSALYLCASSLGGGSSYNEQFFGPGTRLTVL.

The rearrangement joins TRBV4-3 to TRBJ2-1, with 7 positions matching TRBD2. From germline, CDR1 is LGHNA and CDR2 YSLEER. The CDR3 has 15 residues. V was pared by 3 bases and J by 8 bases, with 10 bases of the junction left unmatched. The CDR3 region has the DNA TGCGCCAGCAGCCATGCCGGGGCGGGAGTGGATGAGCAGTTCTTC. Encoded protein: CASSHAGAGVDEQFF.

This chain links TRBV29-1 with TRBJ1-1; no firm D call. The V end was cut by 4 bases, the J end by 3 bases, with 15 bases between. The CDR3 runs to 14 residues. CDR1 is SQVTM and CDR2 is ANQGSEA in the germline V gene. The CDR3 DNA is TGCAGCGTTGGTCGTGGGAGTATCCACACTGAAGCTTTCTTT. Translated, it gives CSVGRGSIHTEAFF.

The chain carries TRBV11-1 and TRBJ2-7; 10 bases fit TRBD2. CDR3 length: 16 amino acids. The germline CDR1 and CDR2 sequences are SGHAT and FQDESV (reference sequence). J lost 3 bases, V lost 0 bases, and 5 bases had no gene match. The CDR3 DNA sequence: TGTGCCAGCAGCTTAGCGGGGGCTAGCGGGGGCTACGAGCAGTACTTC. It is translated as CASSLAGASGGYEQYF.

CDR3 nucleotides: TGTGCCAGCAGCCCCCGTCGGGAGGGCCGGGGAGATACGCAGTATTTT. The encoded protein is CASSPRREGRGDTQYF. The chain is built from TRBV9 and TRBJ2-3; 8 bases are shared with TRBD2. Germline lookup yields CDR1 SGDLS and CDR2 YYNGEE. The CDR3 length is 16 residues. Trimming at V came to 4 bases and at J to 5 bases, leaving 12 bases not matched to a gene.

In regard to this clone: One junction end disagrees with the germline gene, perhaps due to a read error. The chain employs TRBV5-8 and TRBJ2-2; 11 bases match TRBD2. The CDR3 is 17 residues long. CDR1 is SGHTS and CDR2 is YDEGEE in the germline V gene. CDR3 nucleotides: TGCGCCAGCAGCCCCCTACTAGCGGGAGTGGGCACCGGGGAGCTGTTTTTT. Translated: CASSPLLAGVGTGELFF.

The chain employs TRBV7-9 and TRBJ2-1; no reliable D call. CDR1 is SEHNR, CDR2 FQNEAQ, per germline (reference sequence). The CDR3 is 13 residues long. Trimming cost V 3 bases and J 0 bases, with 3 bases left between them. The CDR3 nucleotides read TGTGCCAGCAGCTTGGGCTCCTACAATGAGCAGTTCTTC. Protein product: CASSLGSYNEQFF.

The chain employs TRBV28 and TRBJ2-2; 9 bases fit TRBD2. J gave up 2 bases and V 2 bases, and 9 bases lay outside the gene matches. Germline CDR1 and CDR2: MDHEN and SYDVKM. The CDR3 runs to 18 residues. The CDR3 protein is CASSLTIAGVRNTGELFF. CDR3 coding DNA: TGTGCCAGCAGTTTAACTATAGCGGGAGTGCGTAACACCGGGGAGCTGTTTTTT.

The rearrangement joins TRBV10-3 to TRBJ2-1; TRBD2 matches at 12 bases. Trimming took 4 bases from V and 6 from J; bases not matched to a gene: 4. This CDR3 contains 15 residues. Germline V CDR1 and CDR2: ENHRY, SYGVKD. The CDR3 DNA is TGTGCCATCAGTGGCCTAGCGGGAGGGGGCAATGAGCAGTTCTTC. Protein sequence: CAISGLAGGGNEQFF.

This rearrangement joins TRBV30 to TRBJ2-2; D call uncertain. Trimming left V 7 bases short and J 1 base short, with 10 bases between. The CDR3 is 13 residues long. Germline V gene data show CDR1 as GTSNPN and CDR2 as SVGIG (reference sequence). CDR3 amino acids: CAYSRLNTGELFF. The CDR3 DNA sequence: TGTGCCTACAGCAGGTTGAACACCGGGGAGCTGTTTTTT.

The V gene is TRBV7-9, the J gene TRBJ2-1; 10 bases line up with TRBD2. CDR3 length equals 14 residues. The V gene end was trimmed by 5 bases and the J gene end by 7 bases; junction bases not matched to a gene: 5. CDR1 is SEHNR and CDR2 is FQNEAQ in the germline V gene (reference sequence). The CDR3 reads CASSREAGGNEQFF. The CDR3 bases are TGTGCCAGCAGCCGCGAAGCGGGAGGGAATGAGCAGTTCTTC.

The chain carries TRBV9 and TRBJ2-1, with 8 positions matching TRBD1. V lost 0 bases, J lost 6 bases, and 2 bases stayed unmatched. Germline lookup yields CDR1 SGDLS and CDR2 YYNGEE. The CDR3 contains 14 residues. CDR3 nucleotide sequence: TGTGCCAGCAGCGTAGGAGGACAGGGCAATGAGCAGTTCTTC. It is translated as CASSVGGQGNEQFF.

In this sample, this clone is medium-sized. This chain uses TRBV6-6 with TRBJ2-1; no clear D. Trimming removed 7 bases at V and 6 bases at J, with 16 bases between. The CDR3 is made up of 14 amino acids. Germline V gives CDR1 MNHNY, CDR2 SVGAGI (reference sequence). CDR3 sequence: CASTPGPTINEQFF. CDR3 sequence (DNA): TGTGCCAGCACCCCCGGACCAACCATCAATGAGCAGTTCTTC.

The CDR3 sequence: CASSRASGNTIYF. In DNA, the CDR3 is TGTGCCAGCAGCCGTGCCTCTGGAAACACCATATATTTT. This chain connects TRBV28 to TRBJ1-3; D remains unclear. V dropped 6 bases and J dropped 0 bases, with 6 bases sitting between them. Germline V CDR1 and CDR2: MDHEN, SYDVKM. This CDR3 spans 13 amino acids.

This chain links TRBV6-5 with TRBJ2-1; D is perhaps TRBD2 (6 bases). Per germline, CDR1 MNHEY and CDR2 SVGAGI. V was pared by 5 bases and J by 3 bases, with 11 bases between. The CDR3 is made up of 14 amino acids. The CDR3 region has the DNA TGTGCCAGCAGTATCTCGGGGGTCTACAATGAGCAGTTCTTC. Translation gives CASSISGVYNEQFF.

The V gene is TRBV10-1, the J gene TRBJ2-1; 7 positions agree with TRBD1. Germline trimming cut 6 bases from V and 3 bases from J; bases unmatched to any gene: 8. The CDR3 sequence is 15 residues long. Germline CDR1 reads WNHNN; CDR2 reads SYGVQD (reference sequence). The CDR3 nucleotides are TGCGCCAGCAGCCCAGGGGGTAGTGTCTACAATGAGCAGTTCTTC. As protein: CASSPGGSVYNEQFF.

As concerns this clone: The sample carries other DNA sequences with the same CDR3. The chain recombines TRBV29-1 with TRBJ2-2, with TRBD2 matching over 8 bases. The CDR3 is made up of 14 amino acids. The junction had 4 bases not matched to a gene; V was cut back by 6 bases and J by 1 base. Germline V gene lookup returns CDR1 SQVTM and CDR2 ANQGSEA. CDR3 in amino acids: CSVGRGGNTGELFF. The CDR3 DNA is TGCAGCGTCGGTCGGGGGGGGAACACCGGGGAGCTGTTTTTT.

This chain joins TRBV11-2 and TRBJ2-1, with D possibly being TRBD1 (6 bases). V lost 5 bases to trimming and J lost 2 bases, with 16 bases between them. Germline CDR1 and CDR2: SGHAT and FQNNGV. CDR3 length: 16 amino acids. The CDR3 DNA reads TGTGCCAGCAGCAGACGCAGGGGTCCGGCCTACAATGAGCAGTTCTTC. It is translated as CASSRRRGPAYNEQFF.